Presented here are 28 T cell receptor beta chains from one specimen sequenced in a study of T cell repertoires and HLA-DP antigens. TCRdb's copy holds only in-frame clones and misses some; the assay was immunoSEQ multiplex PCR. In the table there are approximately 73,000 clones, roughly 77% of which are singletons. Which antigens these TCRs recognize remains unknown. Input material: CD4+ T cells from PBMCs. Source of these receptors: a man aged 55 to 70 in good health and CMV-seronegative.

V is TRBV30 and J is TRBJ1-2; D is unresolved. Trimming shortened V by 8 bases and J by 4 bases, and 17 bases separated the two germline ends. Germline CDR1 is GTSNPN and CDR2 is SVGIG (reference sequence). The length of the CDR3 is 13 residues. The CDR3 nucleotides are TGTGCCCGGACTTCTGGATGGGGCTATGGCTACACCTTC. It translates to CARTSGWGYGYTF.

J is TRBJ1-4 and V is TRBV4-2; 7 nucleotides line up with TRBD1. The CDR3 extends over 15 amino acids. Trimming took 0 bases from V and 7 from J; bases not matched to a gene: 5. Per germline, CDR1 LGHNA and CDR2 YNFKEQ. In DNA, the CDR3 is TGTGCCAGCAGCCAAGATCGAGGGGGCGGTGAAAAACTGTTTTTT. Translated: CASSQDRGGGEKLFF.

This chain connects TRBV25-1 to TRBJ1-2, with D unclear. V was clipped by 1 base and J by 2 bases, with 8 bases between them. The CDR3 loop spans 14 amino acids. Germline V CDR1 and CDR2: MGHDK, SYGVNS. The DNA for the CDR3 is TGTGCCAGCAGTGAATCGGTCGGCAACTATGGCTACACCTTC. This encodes CASSESVGNYGYTF.

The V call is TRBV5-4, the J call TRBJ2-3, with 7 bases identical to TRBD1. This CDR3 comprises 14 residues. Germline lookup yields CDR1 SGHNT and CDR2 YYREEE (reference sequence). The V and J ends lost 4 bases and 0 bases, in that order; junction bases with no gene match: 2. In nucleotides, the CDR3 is TGTGCCAGCAGCCAAGGGGGCAGCACAGATACGCAGTATTTT. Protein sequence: CASSQGGSTDTQYF.

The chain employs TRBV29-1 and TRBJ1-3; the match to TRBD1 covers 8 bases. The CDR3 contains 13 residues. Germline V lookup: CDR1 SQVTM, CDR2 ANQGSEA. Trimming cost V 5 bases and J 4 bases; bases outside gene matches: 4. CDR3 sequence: CSVRGTGGNTIYF. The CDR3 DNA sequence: TGCAGCGTTCGGGGGACAGGCGGAAACACCATATATTTT.

The CDR3 DNA follows: TGCGCCAGCAGCCCGGGGCAGGGTAGCTATGGCTACACCTTC. Its protein product is CASSPGQGSYGYTF. The chain links TRBV5-1 to TRBJ1-2, with D perhaps matching TRBD1 (5 bases). This CDR3 region has 14 residues. V was trimmed by 4 bases and J by 4 bases, leaving 14 bases between them. Germline V gives CDR1 SGHRS, CDR2 YFSETQ.

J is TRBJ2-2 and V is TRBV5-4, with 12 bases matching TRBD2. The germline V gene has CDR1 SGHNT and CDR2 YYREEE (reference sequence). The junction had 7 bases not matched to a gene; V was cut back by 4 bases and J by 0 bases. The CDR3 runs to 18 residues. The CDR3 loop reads CASSGGTSGPSNTGELFF. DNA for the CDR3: TGTGCCAGCAGCGGCGGGACTAGCGGGCCCTCGAACACCGGGGAGCTGTTTTTT.

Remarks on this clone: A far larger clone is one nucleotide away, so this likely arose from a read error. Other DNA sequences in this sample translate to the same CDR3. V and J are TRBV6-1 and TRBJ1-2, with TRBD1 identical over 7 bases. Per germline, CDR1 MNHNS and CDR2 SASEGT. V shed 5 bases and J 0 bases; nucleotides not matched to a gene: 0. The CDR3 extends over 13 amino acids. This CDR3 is CASSQGANYGYTF. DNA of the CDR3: TGTGCCAGCAGTCAGGGGGCTAACTATGGCTACACCTTC.

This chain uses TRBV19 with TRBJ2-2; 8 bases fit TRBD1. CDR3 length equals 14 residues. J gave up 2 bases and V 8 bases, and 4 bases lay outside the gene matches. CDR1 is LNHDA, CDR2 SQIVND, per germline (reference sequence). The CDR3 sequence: CASQDRGNTGELFF. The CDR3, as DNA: TGTGCCAGTCAAGACAGGGGAAACACCGGGGAGCTGTTTTTT.

In nucleotides, the CDR3 is TGTGCCTGGAGTCCGGACAGGTCCTATGGCTACACCTTC. It is translated as CAWSPDRSYGYTF. V gene TRBV30 combines with J gene TRBJ1-2; TRBD1 matches 7 bases. Trimming removed 2 bases from V and 4 bases from J; junction bases left unmatched: 4. The CDR3 extends over 13 amino acids. Germline lookup yields CDR1 GTSNPN and CDR2 SVGIG (reference sequence).

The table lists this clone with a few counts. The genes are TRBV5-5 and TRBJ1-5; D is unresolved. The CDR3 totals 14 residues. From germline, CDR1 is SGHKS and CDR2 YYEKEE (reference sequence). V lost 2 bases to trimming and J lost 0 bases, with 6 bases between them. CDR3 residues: CASSFGLSNQPQHF. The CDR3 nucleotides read TGTGCCAGCAGCTTCGGTCTTAGCAATCAGCCCCAGCATTTT.

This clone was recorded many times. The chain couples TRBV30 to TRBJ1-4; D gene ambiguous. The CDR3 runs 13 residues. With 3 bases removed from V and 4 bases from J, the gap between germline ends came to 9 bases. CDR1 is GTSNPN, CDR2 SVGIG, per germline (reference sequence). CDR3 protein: CAWSSNSNEKLFF. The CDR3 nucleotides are TGTGCCTGGAGCTCAAACAGTAATGAAAAACTGTTTTTT.

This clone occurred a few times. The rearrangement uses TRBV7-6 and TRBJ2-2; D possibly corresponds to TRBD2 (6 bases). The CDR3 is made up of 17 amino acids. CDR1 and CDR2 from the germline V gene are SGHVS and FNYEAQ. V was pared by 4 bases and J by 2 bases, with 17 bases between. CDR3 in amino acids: CASSSRVGGSNTGELFF. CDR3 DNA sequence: TGTGCCAGCAGCTCACGGGTGGGGGGATCCAACACCGGGGAGCTGTTTTTT.

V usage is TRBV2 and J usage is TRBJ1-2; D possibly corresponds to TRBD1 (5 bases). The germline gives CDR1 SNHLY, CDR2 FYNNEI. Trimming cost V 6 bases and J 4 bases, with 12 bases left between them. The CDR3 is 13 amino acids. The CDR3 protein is CASRRQFLYGYTF. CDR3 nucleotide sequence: TGTGCCAGCAGGCGACAGTTTCTCTATGGCTACACCTTC. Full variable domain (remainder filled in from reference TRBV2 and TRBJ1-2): EPEVTQTPSHQVTQMGQEVILRCVPISNHLYFYWYRQILGQKVEFLVSFYNNEISEKSEIFDDQFSVERPDGSNFTLKIRSTKLEDSAMYFCASRRQFLYGYTFGSGTRLTVV.

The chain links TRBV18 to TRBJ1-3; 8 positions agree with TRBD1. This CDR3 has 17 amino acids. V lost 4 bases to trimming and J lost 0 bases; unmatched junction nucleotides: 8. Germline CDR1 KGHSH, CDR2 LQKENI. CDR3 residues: CASSLDRVLGSGNTIYF. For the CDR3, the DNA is TGTGCCAGCTCACTGGACAGGGTCCTAGGCTCTGGAAACACCATATATTTT.

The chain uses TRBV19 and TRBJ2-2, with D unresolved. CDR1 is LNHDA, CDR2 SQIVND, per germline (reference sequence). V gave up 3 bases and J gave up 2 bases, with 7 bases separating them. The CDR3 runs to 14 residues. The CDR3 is CASSMEPNTGELFF. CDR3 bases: TGTGCCAGTAGTATGGAGCCTAACACCGGGGAGCTGTTTTTT.

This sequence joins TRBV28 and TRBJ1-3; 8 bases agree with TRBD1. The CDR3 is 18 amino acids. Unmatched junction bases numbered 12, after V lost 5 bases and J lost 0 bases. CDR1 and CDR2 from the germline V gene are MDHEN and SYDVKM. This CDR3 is CASSPSGTGLYSGNTIYF. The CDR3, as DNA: TGTGCCAGCAGTCCCTCCGGGACAGGCCTTTACTCTGGAAACACCATATATTTT.

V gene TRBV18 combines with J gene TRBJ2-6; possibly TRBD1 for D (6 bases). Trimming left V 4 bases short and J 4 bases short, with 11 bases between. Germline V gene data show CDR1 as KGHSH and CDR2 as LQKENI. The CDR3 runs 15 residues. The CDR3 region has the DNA TGTGCCAGCTCACGTACAGGGCCGGGGGCCAACGTCCTGACTTTC. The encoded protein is CASSRTGPGANVLTF.

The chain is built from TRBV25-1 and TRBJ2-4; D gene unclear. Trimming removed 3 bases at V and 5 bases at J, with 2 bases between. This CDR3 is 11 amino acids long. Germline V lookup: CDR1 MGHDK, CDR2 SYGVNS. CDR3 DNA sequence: TGTGCCAGCAGTGAGCAAAACATTCAGTACTTC. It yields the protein CASSEQNIQYF.

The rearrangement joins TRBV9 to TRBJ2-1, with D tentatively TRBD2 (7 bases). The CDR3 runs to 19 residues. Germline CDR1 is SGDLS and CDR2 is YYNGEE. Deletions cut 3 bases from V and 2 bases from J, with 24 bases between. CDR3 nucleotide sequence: TGTGCCAGCAGCGCTCCGGGACACTTGACTAGCTCGACCTACAATGAGCAGTTCTTC. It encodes CASSAPGHLTSSTYNEQFF.

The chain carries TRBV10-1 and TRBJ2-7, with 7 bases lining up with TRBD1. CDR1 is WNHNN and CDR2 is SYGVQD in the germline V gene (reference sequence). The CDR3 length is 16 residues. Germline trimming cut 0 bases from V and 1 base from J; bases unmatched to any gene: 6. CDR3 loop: CASSESPGTVSYEQYF. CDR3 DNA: TGCGCCAGCAGTGAGTCGCCCGGGACAGTATCCTACGAGCAGTACTTC.

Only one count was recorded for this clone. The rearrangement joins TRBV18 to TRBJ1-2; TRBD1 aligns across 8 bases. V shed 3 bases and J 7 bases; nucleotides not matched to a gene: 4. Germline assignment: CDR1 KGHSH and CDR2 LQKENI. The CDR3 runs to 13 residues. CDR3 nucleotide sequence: TGTGCCAGCTCACCTGGGACAGGAGGTGGCTACACCTTC. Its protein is CASSPGTGGGYTF.

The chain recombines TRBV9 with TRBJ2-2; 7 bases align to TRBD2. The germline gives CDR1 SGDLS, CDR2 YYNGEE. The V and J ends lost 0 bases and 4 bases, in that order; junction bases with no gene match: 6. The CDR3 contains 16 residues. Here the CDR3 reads CASSVDPGGSTGELFF. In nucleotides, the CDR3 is TGTGCCAGCAGCGTAGATCCGGGAGGTTCCACCGGGGAGCTGTTTTTT.

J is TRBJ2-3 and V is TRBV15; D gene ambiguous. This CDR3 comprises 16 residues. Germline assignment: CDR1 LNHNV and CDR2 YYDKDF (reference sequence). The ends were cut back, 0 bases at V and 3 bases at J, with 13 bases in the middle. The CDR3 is CATSRELVRRTDTQYF. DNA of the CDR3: TGTGCCACCAGCAGAGAACTGGTACGCCGGACAGATACGCAGTATTTT.

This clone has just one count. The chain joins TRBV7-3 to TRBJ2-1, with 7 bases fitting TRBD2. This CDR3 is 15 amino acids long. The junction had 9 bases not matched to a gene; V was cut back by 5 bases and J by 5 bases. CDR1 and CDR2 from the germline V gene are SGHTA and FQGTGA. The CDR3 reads CASSPTSGANNEQFF. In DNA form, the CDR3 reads TGTGCCAGCAGCCCCACGAGCGGGGCTAACAATGAGCAGTTCTTC.

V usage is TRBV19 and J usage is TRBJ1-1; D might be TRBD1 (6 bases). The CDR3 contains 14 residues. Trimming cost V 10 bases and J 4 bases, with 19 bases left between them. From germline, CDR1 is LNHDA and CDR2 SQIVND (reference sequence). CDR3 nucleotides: TGTGCCAAACACCAGGCAGGGGCTCGCACTGAAGCTTTCTTT. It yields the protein CAKHQAGARTEAFF.

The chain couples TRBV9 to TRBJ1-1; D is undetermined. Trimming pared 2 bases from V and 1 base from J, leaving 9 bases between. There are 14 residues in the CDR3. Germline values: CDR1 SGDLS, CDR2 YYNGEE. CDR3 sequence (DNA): TGTGCCAGCAGCGTCAGTCTCCAGAACACTGAAGCTTTCTTT. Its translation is CASSVSLQNTEAFF. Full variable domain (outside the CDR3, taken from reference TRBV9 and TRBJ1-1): DSGVTQTPKHLITATGQRVTLRCSPRSGDLSVYWYQQSLDQGLQFLIQYYNGEERAKGNILERFSAQQFPDLHSELNLSSLELGDSALYFCASSVSLQNTEAFFGQGTRLTVV.

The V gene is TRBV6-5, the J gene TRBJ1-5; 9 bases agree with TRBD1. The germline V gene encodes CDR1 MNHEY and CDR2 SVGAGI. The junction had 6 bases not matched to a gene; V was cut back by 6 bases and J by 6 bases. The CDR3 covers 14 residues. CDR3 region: CASRMTGGAQPQHF. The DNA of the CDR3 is TGTGCCAGCAGAATGACAGGGGGAGCTCAGCCCCAGCATTTT.